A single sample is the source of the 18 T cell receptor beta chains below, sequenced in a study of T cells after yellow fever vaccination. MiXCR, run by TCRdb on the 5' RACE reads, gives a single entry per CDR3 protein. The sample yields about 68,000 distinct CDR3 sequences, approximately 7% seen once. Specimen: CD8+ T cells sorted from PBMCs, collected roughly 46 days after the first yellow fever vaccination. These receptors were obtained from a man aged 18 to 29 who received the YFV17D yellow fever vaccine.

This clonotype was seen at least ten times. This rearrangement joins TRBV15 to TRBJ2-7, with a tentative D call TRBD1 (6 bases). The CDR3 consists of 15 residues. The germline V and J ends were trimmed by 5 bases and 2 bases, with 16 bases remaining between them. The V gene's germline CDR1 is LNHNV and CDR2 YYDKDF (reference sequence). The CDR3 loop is CATSSSATGAYEQYV. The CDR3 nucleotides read TGTGCCACCAGCTCGTCGGCGACAGGAGCCTACGAGCAGTACGTC.

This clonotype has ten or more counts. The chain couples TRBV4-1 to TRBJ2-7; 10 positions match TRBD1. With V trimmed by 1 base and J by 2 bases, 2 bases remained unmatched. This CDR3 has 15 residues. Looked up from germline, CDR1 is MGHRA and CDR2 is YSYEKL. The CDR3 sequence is CASSQGGQGAYEQYF. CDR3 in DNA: TGCGCCAGCAGCCAAGGCGGACAGGGGGCCTACGAGCAGTACTTC.

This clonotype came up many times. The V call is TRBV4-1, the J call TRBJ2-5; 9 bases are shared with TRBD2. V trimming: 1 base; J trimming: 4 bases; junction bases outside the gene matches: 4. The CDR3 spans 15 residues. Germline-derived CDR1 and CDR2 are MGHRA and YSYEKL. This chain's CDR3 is CASSQGREGGETQYF. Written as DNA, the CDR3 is TGCGCCAGCAGCCAAGGGCGGGAGGGAGGAGAGACCCAGTACTTC.

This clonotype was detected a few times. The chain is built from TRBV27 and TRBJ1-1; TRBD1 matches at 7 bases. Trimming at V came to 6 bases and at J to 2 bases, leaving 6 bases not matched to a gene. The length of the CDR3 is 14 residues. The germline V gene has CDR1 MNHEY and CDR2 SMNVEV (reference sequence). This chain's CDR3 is CASRTGQVNTEAFF. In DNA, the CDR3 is TGTGCCAGCAGAACCGGACAGGTAAACACTGAAGCTTTCTTT.

DNA for the CDR3: TGTGCCAGCAGTTACTCTCCGGCGGAATCTCAAGAGACCCAGTACTTC. Amino acid sequence: CASSYSPAESQETQYF. The rearrangement uses TRBV6-5 and TRBJ2-5, with D unresolved. The V gene's germline CDR1 is MNHEY and CDR2 SVGAGI. CDR3 length: 16 residues. V lost 0 bases, J lost 2 bases, and 13 bases lay in between.

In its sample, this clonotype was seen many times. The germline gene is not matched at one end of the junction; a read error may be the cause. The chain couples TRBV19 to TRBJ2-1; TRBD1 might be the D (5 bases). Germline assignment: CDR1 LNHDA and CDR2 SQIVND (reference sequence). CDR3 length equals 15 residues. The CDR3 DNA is TGTGCCAGTAGAATAGGGGCCTTGGGGTACAATGAGCAGTTCTTC. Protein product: CASRIGALGYNEQFF.

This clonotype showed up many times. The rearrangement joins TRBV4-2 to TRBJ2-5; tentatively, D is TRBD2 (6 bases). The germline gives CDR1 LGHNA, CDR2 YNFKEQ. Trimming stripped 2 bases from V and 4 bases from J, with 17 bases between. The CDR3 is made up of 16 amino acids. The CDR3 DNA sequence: TGTGCCAGCAGCCAATCGACGGGTGGGGGAGGAGAGACCCAGTACTTC. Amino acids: CASSQSTGGGGETQYF.

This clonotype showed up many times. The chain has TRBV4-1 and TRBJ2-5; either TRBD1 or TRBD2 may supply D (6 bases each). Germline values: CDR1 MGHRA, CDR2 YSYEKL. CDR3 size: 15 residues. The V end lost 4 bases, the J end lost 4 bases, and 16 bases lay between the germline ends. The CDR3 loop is CASSPIGGLGETQYF. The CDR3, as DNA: TGCGCCAGCAGCCCGATTGGGGGGCTAGGAGAGACCCAGTACTTC.

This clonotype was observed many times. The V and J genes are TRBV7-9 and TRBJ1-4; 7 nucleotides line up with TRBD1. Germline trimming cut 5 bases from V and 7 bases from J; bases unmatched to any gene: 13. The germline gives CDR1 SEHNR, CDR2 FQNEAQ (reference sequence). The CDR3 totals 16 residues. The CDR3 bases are TGTGCCAGCAGCCTAACTTCGGAGGGGGCGGGTGAAAAACTGTTTTTT. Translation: CASSLTSEGAGEKLFF. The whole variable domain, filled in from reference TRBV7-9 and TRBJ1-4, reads DTGVSQNPRHKITKRGQNVTFRCDPISEHNRLYWYRQTLGQGPEFLTYFQNEAQLEKSRLLSDRFSAERPKGSFSTLEIQRTEQGDSAMYLCASSLTSEGAGEKLFFGSGTQLSVL.

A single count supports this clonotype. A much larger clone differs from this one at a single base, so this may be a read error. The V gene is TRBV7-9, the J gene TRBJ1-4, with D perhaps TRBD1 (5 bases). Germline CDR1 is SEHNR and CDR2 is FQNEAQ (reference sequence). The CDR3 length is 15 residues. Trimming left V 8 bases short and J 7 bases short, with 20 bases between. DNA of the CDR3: TGTGCCAGCGGCCCACGGGGGACGGATATTGAAAAACTGTTTTTT. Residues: CASGPRGTDIEKLFF. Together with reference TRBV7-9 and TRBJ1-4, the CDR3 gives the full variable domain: DTGVSQNPRHKITKRGQNVTFRCDPISEHNRLYWYRQTLGQGPEFLTYFQNEAQLEKSRLLSDRFSAERPKGSFSTLEIQRTEQGDSAMYLCASGPRGTDIEKLFFGSGTQLSVL.

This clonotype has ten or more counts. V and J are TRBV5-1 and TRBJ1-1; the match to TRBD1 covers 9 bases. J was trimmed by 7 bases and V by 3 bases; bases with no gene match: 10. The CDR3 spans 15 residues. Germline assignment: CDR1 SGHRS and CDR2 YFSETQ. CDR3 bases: TGCGCCAGCAGCTCGTCCCGGGACAGGGTCGGTGAAGCTTTCTTT. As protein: CASSSSRDRVGEAFF.

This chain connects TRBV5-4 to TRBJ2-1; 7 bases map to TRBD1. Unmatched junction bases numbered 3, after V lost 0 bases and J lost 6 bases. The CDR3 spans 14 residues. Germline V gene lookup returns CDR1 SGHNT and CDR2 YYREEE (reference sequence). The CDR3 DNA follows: TGTGCCAGCAGCTTGGCCAGGGGGAGCAATGAGCAGTTCTTC. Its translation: CASSLARGSNEQFF.

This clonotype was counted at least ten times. The CDR3 protein is CATSRDDLPDTQYF. CDR3 bases: TGTGCCACCAGCAGAGACGATCTGCCAGATACGCAGTATTTT. This chain joins TRBV15 and TRBJ2-3; D not resolved. CDR1 and CDR2 (germline): LNHNV, YYDKDF (reference sequence). V shed 0 bases and J shed 4 bases, with 8 bases lying between them. The CDR3 has 14 residues.

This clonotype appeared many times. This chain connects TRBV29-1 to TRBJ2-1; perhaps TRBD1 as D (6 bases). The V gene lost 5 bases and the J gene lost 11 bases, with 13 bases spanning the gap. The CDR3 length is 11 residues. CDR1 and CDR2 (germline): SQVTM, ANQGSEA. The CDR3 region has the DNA TGCAGCGTTACTGGACAGCCTCAGCAGTTCTTC. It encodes CSVTGQPQQFF.

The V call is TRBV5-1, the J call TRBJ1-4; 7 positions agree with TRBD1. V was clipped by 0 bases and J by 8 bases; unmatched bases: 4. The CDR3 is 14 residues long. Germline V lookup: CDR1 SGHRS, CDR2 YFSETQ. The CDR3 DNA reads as TGCGCCAGCAGCTTGGAGGGACAGAACGAAAAACTGTTTTTT. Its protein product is CASSLEGQNEKLFF. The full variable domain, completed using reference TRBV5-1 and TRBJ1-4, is KAGVTQTPRYLIKTRGQQVTLSCSPISGHRSVSWYQQTPGQGLQFLFEYFSETQRNKGNFPGRFSGRQFSNSRSEMNVSTLELGDSALYLCASSLEGQNEKLFFGSGTQLSVL.

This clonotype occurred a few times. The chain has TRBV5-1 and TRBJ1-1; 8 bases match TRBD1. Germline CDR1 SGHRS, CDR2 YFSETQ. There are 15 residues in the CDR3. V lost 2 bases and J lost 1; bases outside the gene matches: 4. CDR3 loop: CASSLRGQENTEAFF. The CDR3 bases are TGCGCCAGCAGCTTAAGGGGACAGGAGAACACTGAAGCTTTCTTT.

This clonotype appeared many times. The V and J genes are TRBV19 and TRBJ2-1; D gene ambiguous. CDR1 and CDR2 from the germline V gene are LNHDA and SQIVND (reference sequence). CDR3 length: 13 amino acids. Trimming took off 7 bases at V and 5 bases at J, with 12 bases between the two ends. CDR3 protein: CASTSGRDNEQFF. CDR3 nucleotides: TGTGCCAGTACCTCCGGACGGGACAATGAGCAGTTCTTC.

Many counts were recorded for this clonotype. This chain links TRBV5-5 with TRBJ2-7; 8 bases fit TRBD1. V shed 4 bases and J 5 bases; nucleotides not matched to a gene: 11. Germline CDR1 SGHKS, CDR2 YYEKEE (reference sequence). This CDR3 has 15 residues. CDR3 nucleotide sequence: TGTGCCAGCAGCCCAACAGGGGGAAGTTTTAACGAGCAGTACTTC. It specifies CASSPTGGSFNEQYF. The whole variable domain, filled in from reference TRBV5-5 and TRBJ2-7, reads DAGVTQSPTHLIKTRGQQVTLRCSPISGHKSVSWYQQVLGQGPQFIFQYYEKEERGRGNFPDRFSARQFPNYSSELNVNALLLGDSALYLCASSPTGGSFNEQYFGPGTRLTVT.